The source of this TCR beta chain is a study of shared clonotypes between healthy human individuals. Donors were Caucasian adults residing in Nashville, Tennessee, USA. The quantity of DNA used in unsorted PBMC replicate PCRs was 250 to 350 ng, corresponding to 30,000 to 35,000 T cell genomes. Data came from immunoSEQ multiplex PCR; TCRdb stores just in-frame clones and leaves some out. The sample holds roughly 510,000 clones, 75% to 80% seen once. This clonotype was obtained from a middle-aged woman in good health. Some clones in this sample may be carry-over from other donors' samples. Specimen: PBMCs.

In nucleotides, the CDR3 is TGTGCCAGCAGCGTAGCCGCGGGAGGGCCTATCGAGCAGTACTTC. Translating gives CASSVAAGGPIEQYF. The genes are TRBV9 and TRBJ2-7; 9 bases match TRBD2. The CDR3 is made up of 15 amino acids. Trimming at V came to 0 bases and at J to 6 bases, leaving 7 bases not matched to a gene. Germline values: CDR1 SGDLS, CDR2 YYNGEE.